Presented here are 32 T cell receptor beta chains from one specimen sequenced in a study of cytomegalovirus exposure and HLA in healthy donors (dated by TCRdb to the late 2010s). The library relied on the immunoSEQ multiplex PCR assay. For the multiplex PCR, a mixture combining 60 forward primers for TCR Vbeta segments and 13 reverse primers for TCR Jbeta segments was used. Entries here come from immuneACCESS through TCRdb and include only in-frame sequences with V and J called. Some clones fail to appear in such tables; in the studies checked, an unresolved V gene covers under half of the shortfall, and the cause of the remainder is unknown. This sample holds 160,000 or so clones; around 81% were observed only once. The ten most abundant clones make up approximately 4.4% of the sample. What was sequenced was PBMCs. The receptors were sampled from a woman aged 18-29 years in good health and CMV-seropositive.

The V call is TRBV7-8, the J call TRBJ1-2; the match to TRBD1 covers 7 bases. This CDR3 has 17 amino acids. Losses at the gene ends were 3 bases for V and 3 bases for J; bases not matched to a gene: 13. Germline V CDR1 and CDR2: SGHVS, FQNEAQ. The CDR3 DNA follows: TGTGCCAGCAGCTTTGGACAGGAACTCGTCCCCGACTATGGCTACACCTTC. This codes for CASSFGQELVPDYGYTF.

V is TRBV19 and J is TRBJ2-2, with 10 nucleotides matching TRBD1. The V segment lost 8 bases and the J segment 4 bases; nucleotides outside the gene matches: 1. This CDR3 has 13 amino acids. Germline lookup yields CDR1 LNHDA and CDR2 SQIVND (reference sequence). The CDR3 sequence: CASDRGPTGELFF. The CDR3 bases are TGTGCCAGTGACAGGGGGCCCACCGGGGAGCTGTTTTTT.

This chain joins TRBV9 and TRBJ2-3, with TRBD2 matching 8 bases. Germline-derived CDR1 and CDR2 are SGDLS and YYNGEE. There are 15 residues in the CDR3. Trimming removed 4 bases from V and 6 bases from J; junction bases left unmatched: 10. CDR3 nucleotide sequence: TGTGCCAGCAGCTCGAGCGGGGGAGCAGATGATACGCAGTATTTT. Protein: CASSSSGGADDTQYF. Full variable domain (missing parts from reference TRBV9 and TRBJ2-3): DSGVTQTPKHLITATGQRVTLRCSPRSGDLSVYWYQQSLDQGLQFLIQYYNGEERAKGNILERFSAQQFPDLHSELNLSSLELGDSALYFCASSSSGGADDTQYFGPGTRLTVL.

J is TRBJ1-1 and V is TRBV5-6, with a possible D match to TRBD1 (5 bases). The CDR3 is 14 residues long. Germline values: CDR1 SGHDT, CDR2 YYEEEE. Between the trimmed V and J ends, which lost 4 bases and 5 bases, there was a span of 15 bases. CDR3 region: CASSTPGGGTEAFF. CDR3 nucleotides: TGTGCCAGCAGCACCCCTGGGGGGGGTACTGAAGCTTTCTTT.

The V and J genes are TRBV10-1 and TRBJ2-1; 7 nucleotides line up with TRBD2. The CDR3 sequence is 14 residues long. V dropped 6 bases and J dropped 7; count of bases not matched to a gene: 9. Germline-derived CDR1 and CDR2 are WNHNN and SYGVQD (reference sequence). The CDR3 DNA is TGCGCCAGCAGCACTGGTAAGCGGGGAAATGAGCAGTTCTTC. Its protein is CASSTGKRGNEQFF.

J is TRBJ2-7 and V is TRBV4-2; a possible D gene is TRBD1 (6 bases). The V end was cut by 0 bases, the J end by 7 bases, with 16 bases between. The germline gives CDR1 LGHNA, CDR2 YNFKEQ. The CDR3 totals 15 residues. In nucleotides, the CDR3 is TGTGCCAGCAGCCAAGATGGGGCAGGGGAAAGGGAGCAGTACTTC. Translated, it gives CASSQDGAGEREQYF.

V gene TRBV7-2 combines with J gene TRBJ2-3; D might be TRBD1 (6 bases). From germline, CDR1 is SGHTA and CDR2 FQGNSA. Trimming stripped 2 bases from V and 3 bases from J, with 12 bases between. This CDR3 is 15 amino acids long. The CDR3, as DNA: TGTGCCAGCAGCTTATCAGGGGCAATTACAGATACGCAGTATTTT. Protein product: CASSLSGAITDTQYF.

The chain uses TRBV21-1 and TRBJ1-2; the table's D call, TRBD1, was not checked against the DNA. TRBV21-1 is labeled a pseudogene. The CDR3 consists of 12 residues. The CDR3: CASSKAGDRWTF. The CDR3 nucleotides are TGTGCCAGCAGCAAAGCCGGGGACAGGTGGACCTTC.

V is TRBV18 and J is TRBJ2-7, with TRBD1 identical over 9 bases. The CDR3 covers 13 residues. Trimming removed 3 bases from V and 7 bases from J; junction bases left unmatched: 4. Per germline, CDR1 KGHSH and CDR2 LQKENI. CDR3: CASSPTGGPEQYF. For the CDR3, the DNA is TGTGCCAGCTCACCGACAGGGGGTCCAGAGCAGTACTTC.

The chain employs TRBV7-6 and TRBJ2-2, with D perhaps matching TRBD2 (7 bases). The CDR3 is 16 residues long. Between the trimmed V and J ends, which lost 5 bases and 6 bases, there was a span of 19 bases. Germline CDR1 reads SGHVS; CDR2 reads FNYEAQ. CDR3 coding DNA: TGTGCCAGCAGCGTTAATGGGGGGGCCGTCGCCGGGGAGCTGTTTTTT. This gives the protein CASSVNGGAVAGELFF. Together with reference TRBV7-6 and TRBJ2-2, the CDR3 gives the full variable domain: GAGVSQSPRYKVTKRGQDVALRCDPISGHVSLYWYRQALGQGPEFLTYFNYEAQQDKSGLPNDRFSAERPEGSISTLTIQRTEQRDSAMYRCASSVNGGAVAGELFFGEGSRLTVL.

V gene TRBV15 combines with J gene TRBJ1-4, with 9 bases aligning to TRBD1. With 11 bases clipped from V and 7 bases from J, the junction kept 8 bases outside the gene matches. Germline CDR1 and CDR2: LNHNV and YYDKDF (reference sequence). The CDR3 consists of 13 residues. The CDR3 loop is CAAQGASGEKLFF. CDR3 sequence (DNA): TGTGCCGCACAGGGGGCTTCGGGTGAAAAACTGTTTTTT.

The rearrangement joins TRBV4-1 to TRBJ1-3, with a possible D match to TRBD1 (6 bases). The germline V gene encodes CDR1 MGHRA and CDR2 YSYEKL. The CDR3 contains 18 residues. The V end was cut by 3 bases, the J end by 0 bases, with 18 bases between. The CDR3, as DNA: TGCGCCAGCAGCCATGGACAGACTGAAAGAAGCTCTGGAAACACCATATATTTT. Translation: CASSHGQTERSSGNTIYF.

V and J are TRBV27 and TRBJ2-3; 12 positions match TRBD2. This CDR3 has 17 amino acids. CDR1 is MNHEY and CDR2 is SMNVEV in the germline V gene (reference sequence). V was clipped by 1 base and J by 2 bases; unmatched bases: 4. The CDR3: CASSLLTSGGYTDTQYF. The CDR3 nucleotides read TGTGCCAGCAGTTTATTGACTAGCGGGGGATACACAGATACGCAGTATTTT.

This clone was observed a handful of times. The chain employs TRBV29-1 and TRBJ2-5, with TRBD1 matching 9 bases. The CDR3 is 14 amino acids. The J segment lost 5 bases and the V segment lost 5 bases, leaving 9 bases of the junction unmatched. Germline V CDR1 and CDR2: SQVTM, ANQGSEA. Here the CDR3 DNA reads TGCAGCGTTACCCCGGGACAGGGTTGGGAGACCCAGTACTTC. Its protein product is CSVTPGQGWETQYF.

The chain recombines TRBV7-2 with TRBJ2-2, with 11 positions matching TRBD2. The CDR3 length is 15 residues. Trimming removed 5 bases from V and 5 bases from J; junction bases left unmatched: 4. Germline V CDR1 and CDR2: SGHTA, FQGNSA. For the CDR3, the DNA is TGTGCCAGCAGCAACAGACTAGCGGGGACCGGGGAGCTGTTTTTT. Translating gives CASSNRLAGTGELFF.

The rearrangement joins TRBV9 to TRBJ1-1; a possible D gene is TRBD1 (5 bases). Germline lookup yields CDR1 SGDLS and CDR2 YYNGEE. Trimming stripped 3 bases from V and 3 bases from J, with 12 bases between. This CDR3 has 14 residues. CDR3 coding DNA: TGTGCCAGCAGCGCCGGCGGGGGGGACACTGAAGCTTTCTTT. The encoded protein is CASSAGGGDTEAFF.

DNA for the CDR3: TGCGCCAGCAGCCAAGTAACAGGGACCGGGGAGCTGTTTTTT. Translated, it gives CASSQVTGTGELFF. The chain joins TRBV4-1 to TRBJ2-2, with D perhaps matching TRBD1 (6 bases). Germline values: CDR1 MGHRA, CDR2 YSYEKL. V dropped 1 base and J dropped 5 bases, with 8 bases sitting between them. The CDR3 is made up of 14 amino acids.

The genes are TRBV30 and TRBJ1-6, with a tentative D call TRBD1 (6 bases). The CDR3 has 14 residues. V dropped 4 bases and J dropped 7 bases, with 14 bases sitting between them. CDR1 is GTSNPN and CDR2 is SVGIG in the germline V gene (reference sequence). The CDR3 DNA is TGTGCCTGGACCCAGGGGCTGGGGAATTCACCCCTCCACTTT. Amino acid sequence: CAWTQGLGNSPLHF.

The rearrangement links TRBV4-3 to TRBJ2-2, with 8 bases fitting TRBD2. V lost 1 base to trimming and J lost 4 bases; unmatched junction nucleotides: 8. The CDR3 totals 17 residues. Germline V gives CDR1 LGHNA, CDR2 YSLEER. The CDR3 DNA reads as TGCGCCAGCAGCCAAGTGGGAGAGCGGGGGAGCACCGGGGAGCTGTTTTTT. This translates into CASSQVGERGSTGELFF.

This rearrangement joins TRBV7-2 to TRBJ2-7; possibly TRBD1 for D (5 bases). CDR1 is SGHTA and CDR2 is FQGNSA in the germline V gene. Trimming removed 0 bases from V and 2 bases from J, with 11 bases in between. The CDR3 length is 15 residues. The CDR3 DNA sequence: TGTGCCAGCAGCTTAGCGTCCAGGGCCCCCTACGAGCAGTACTTC. Translated: CASSLASRAPYEQYF.

The chain joins TRBV5-1 to TRBJ1-6; 8 bases match TRBD1. This CDR3 is built from 15 residues. CDR1 and CDR2 (germline): SGHRS, YFSETQ. The J segment lost 6 bases and the V segment lost 3 bases, leaving 5 bases of the junction unmatched. The CDR3 sequence is CASSYRGLVNSPLHF. DNA for the CDR3: TGCGCCAGCAGCTACAGGGGGTTGGTTAATTCACCCCTCCACTTT.

The rearrangement joins TRBV5-5 to TRBJ2-7; D ambiguous. V gave up 3 bases and J gave up 2 bases, with 9 bases separating them. The CDR3 runs to 13 residues. Germline-derived CDR1 and CDR2 are SGHKS and YYEKEE (reference sequence). CDR3 DNA sequence: TGTGCCAGCAGCTCCACTCCCACCTACGAGCAGTACTTC. It is translated as CASSSTPTYEQYF. The full variable domain, in which reference TRBV5-5 and TRBJ2-7 provide the parts outside the CDR3, is DAGVTQSPTHLIKTRGQQVTLRCSPISGHKSVSWYQQVLGQGPQFIFQYYEKEERGRGNFPDRFSARQFPNYSSELNVNALLLGDSALYLCASSSTPTYEQYFGPGTRLTVT.

The chain is built from TRBV6-5 and TRBJ2-7; 11 bases agree with TRBD1. This CDR3 has 15 residues. CDR1 MNHEY and CDR2 SVGAGI come from the germline V gene. V trimming: 2 bases; J trimming: 6 bases; junction bases outside the gene matches: 6. CDR3 DNA sequence: TGTGCCAGCAGTTACGGGACAGGGGGTCTTTCCGAGCAGTACTTC. This encodes CASSYGTGGLSEQYF.

The chain has TRBV5-4 and TRBJ1-2; the match to TRBD1 covers 8 bases. J lost 8 bases, V lost 2 bases, and 11 bases had no gene match. Germline V CDR1 and CDR2: SGHNT, YYREEE (reference sequence). The CDR3 length is 15 residues. CDR3 sequence reads: CASSFGDRPLGGYTF. In DNA, the CDR3 is TGTGCCAGCAGCTTTGGGGACAGGCCCCTCGGGGGCTACACCTTC.

This clone has a handful of counts. This chain links TRBV6-5 with TRBJ2-7; 8 bases fit TRBD2. CDR1 and CDR2 from the germline V gene are MNHEY and SVGAGI. CDR3 length equals 14 residues. V lost 4 bases, J lost 6 bases, and 8 bases stayed unmatched. The CDR3 loop reads CASSFLAGNGEQYF. The CDR3 DNA sequence: TGTGCCAGCAGTTTCTTAGCGGGGAATGGCGAGCAGTACTTC.

Only a few counts were recorded for this clone. This chain joins TRBV9 and TRBJ1-5, with 10 bases aligning to TRBD1. Trimming removed 0 bases from V and 5 bases from J; junction bases left unmatched: 2. The CDR3 extends over 15 amino acids. Looked up from germline, CDR1 is SGDLS and CDR2 is YYNGEE. This CDR3 is CASSVGQGAHQPQHF. CDR3 DNA sequence: TGTGCCAGCAGCGTAGGACAGGGGGCTCATCAGCCCCAGCATTTT.

The chain joins TRBV7-9 to TRBJ2-7; D is perhaps TRBD1 (6 bases). The V end lost 4 bases, the J end lost 3 bases, and 13 bases lay between the germline ends. CDR3 length equals 14 residues. Germline CDR1 is SEHNR and CDR2 is FQNEAQ (reference sequence). This chain's CDR3 is CASSSGASNYEQYF. The CDR3 nucleotides read TGTGCCAGCAGCTCAGGGGCCTCCAACTACGAGCAGTACTTC. Variable domain in full (rest from reference TRBV7-9 and TRBJ2-7): DTGVSQNPRHKITKRGQNVTFRCDPISEHNRLYWYRQTLGQGPEFLTYFQNEAQLEKSRLLSDRFSAERPKGSFSTLEIQRTEQGDSAMYLCASSSGASNYEQYFGPGTRLTVT.

This clone was seen more than once but under ten times. The chain couples TRBV18 to TRBJ1-1; 9 nucleotides line up with TRBD1. J lost 2 bases, V lost 6 bases, and 10 bases had no gene match. CDR1 and CDR2 (germline): KGHSH, LQKENI. The CDR3 loop spans 16 amino acids. The CDR3 DNA reads TGTGCCAGCTCTCCAGAAACAGGGGGCGGAAACACTGAAGCTTTCTTT. It codes for CASSPETGGGNTEAFF.

The chain joins TRBV6-5 to TRBJ2-7; tentatively, D is TRBD1 (7 bases). Germline loops: CDR1 MNHEY, CDR2 SVGAGI. The CDR3 sequence is 16 residues long. With 2 bases removed from V and 3 bases from J, the gap between germline ends came to 17 bases. CDR3: CASSYGGNRGDYEQYF. CDR3 in DNA: TGTGCCAGCAGTTACGGGGGGAACAGGGGAGACTACGAGCAGTACTTC.

This chain connects TRBV5-6 to TRBJ1-1; unclear D gene. Germline-derived CDR1 and CDR2 are SGHDT and YYEEEE. The CDR3 is made up of 15 amino acids. Trimming left V 2 bases short and J 5 bases short, with 16 bases between. CDR3 coding DNA: TGTGCCAGCAGCTTCGGCCCTAGTTGGGTAACTGAAGCTTTCTTT. This sequence encodes CASSFGPSWVTEAFF.

The chain links TRBV9 to TRBJ2-1; TRBD1 agrees at 9 bases. This CDR3 contains 16 residues. The V and J ends lost 3 bases and 7 bases, in that order; junction bases with no gene match: 11. The germline CDR1 and CDR2 sequences are SGDLS and YYNGEE. The DNA of the CDR3 is TGTGCCAGCAGCGCCCGACAGGGGGATGTGAGAAATGAGCAGTTCTTC. Amino acid sequence: CASSARQGDVRNEQFF.

In DNA, the CDR3 is TGTGCCAGCAGCTTAGATCCTGGACAGGCTGGGGATATCCGGCATGGCTACACCTTC. Translating it yields CASSLDPGQAGDIRHGYTF. V gene TRBV11-2 combines with J gene TRBJ1-2; 7 positions agree with TRBD1. From germline, CDR1 is SGHAT and CDR2 FQNNGV. V lost 0 bases to trimming and J lost 6 bases; unmatched junction nucleotides: 19. The CDR3 extends over 19 amino acids.